Presented here are 17 T cell receptor beta chains from one specimen sequenced in a study of blood T cell repertoires in COVID-19. Assay: immunoSEQ multiplex PCR; the TCRdb copy retains only in-frame clones and omits some. The sample yields under 300,000 clones, 80% to 90% seen once. Sequenced: PBMCs or T cells enriched from blood (not recorded which). The receptors here all came from a middle-aged woman who had been exposed to COVID-19.

The V gene is TRBV10-3, the J gene TRBJ1-5; tentative D call: TRBD1 (5 bases). Germline CDR1 ENHRY, CDR2 SYGVKD. The CDR3 is 14 amino acids. Trimming shortened V by 10 bases and J by 0 bases, and 13 bases separated the two germline ends. The CDR3 DNA follows: TGTGCCAGTACAGGCGGAAATAGCAATCAGCCCCAGCATTTT. As protein: CASTGGNSNQPQHF.

As regards this clone: Germline and junction disagree at one end, which may indicate a read error. The J gene is TRBJ2-1, the V gene TRBV5-1, with TRBD1 matching 11 bases. The CDR3 loop spans 14 amino acids. Germline-derived CDR1 and CDR2 are SGHRS and YFSETQ. The DNA of the CDR3 is TGTGCCAGCAGCCCGGGGGACAGGGGGAATGAGCAGTTCTTC. Amino acid sequence: CASSPGDRGNEQFF.

A single count supports this clone. The chain joins TRBV6-2 or TRBV6-3 to TRBJ2-5, with TRBD2 as a possible D gene (5 bases). The CDR3 is 16 amino acids. CDR1 and CDR2 (germline): MNHEY, SVGEGT. V was shortened by 5 bases and J by 5 bases, with 21 bases between the two germline ends. In DNA form, the CDR3 reads TGTGCCAGCAGTATTAGCGACTGGGCGTCTTGGGAGACCCAGTACTTC. Translation gives CASSISDWASWETQYF.

The chain is built from TRBV5-4 and TRBJ2-5, with D maybe TRBD2 (7 bases). Trimming pared 6 bases from V and 3 bases from J, leaving 12 bases between. Germline CDR1 is SGHNT and CDR2 is YYREEE (reference sequence). This CDR3 region has 13 residues. The CDR3: CASTRGGEETQYF. In DNA form, the CDR3 reads TGTGCCAGCACCAGAGGGGGGGAAGAGACCCAGTACTTC.

This clone was seen a single time. One end of the junction varies from germline; a read error may be responsible. The chain links TRBV5-1 to TRBJ1-6; no reliable D call. Germline V CDR1 and CDR2: SGHRS, YFSETQ. The CDR3 covers 16 residues. The CDR3 nucleotides are TGTGCCAGCAGCTTGGTGGCAGGTACCATTAATTCACCCCTCCACTTT. It translates to CASSLVAGTINSPLHF.

Note on this clone: Germline is not matched at one junction end, which may reflect a read error. For the CDR3, the DNA is TGTGCCAGCAGCCTTTTAAAGACAGGGGTAAACACTGAAGCTTTCTTT. Translation gives CASSLLKTGVNTEAFF. V usage is TRBV5-1 and J usage is TRBJ1-1, with TRBD1 matching over 8 bases. The length of the CDR3 is 16 residues. Germline assignment: CDR1 SGHRS and CDR2 YFSETQ.

This clone was seen once. This chain connects TRBV6-5 to TRBJ2-7; 8 bases align to TRBD1. Looked up from germline, CDR1 is MNHEY and CDR2 is SVGAGI. CDR3 size: 13 residues. J was trimmed by 4 bases and V by 10 bases; bases with no gene match: 9. For the CDR3, the DNA is TGTGCCACTGGGGGGCAGGGGGCATACGAGCAGTACTTC. It specifies CATGGQGAYEQYF.

J is TRBJ2-3 and V is TRBV4-1; 14 positions match TRBD2. Germline CDR1 MGHRA, CDR2 YSYEKL. The CDR3 spans 22 residues. V lost 0 bases and J lost 2; bases outside the gene matches: 16. The CDR3 sequence: CASSQEYWAGTSGGRHTDTQYF. Here the CDR3 DNA reads TGCGCCAGCAGCCAAGAGTACTGGGCCGGGACTAGCGGGGGACGGCACACAGATACGCAGTATTTT.

The rearrangement joins TRBV24-1 to TRBJ2-5; tentative D call: TRBD2 (5 bases). V shed 5 bases and J shed 5 bases, with 8 bases lying between them. This CDR3 has 12 amino acids. The germline CDR1 and CDR2 sequences are KGHDR and SFDVKD. The CDR3 DNA reads TGTGCCACCAGTGGGGAGTATGAGACCCAGTACTTC. Translating it yields CATSGEYETQYF.

The chain has TRBV19 and TRBJ1-1; 12 positions agree with TRBD1. Germline CDR1 LNHDA, CDR2 SQIVND (reference sequence). Unmatched junction bases numbered 4, after V lost 5 bases and J lost 3 bases. The CDR3 totals 15 residues. CDR3: CASSVGTGGYTEAFF. DNA for the CDR3: TGTGCCAGTAGTGTAGGGACAGGGGGCTACACTGAAGCTTTCTTT.

The rearrangement uses TRBV25-1 and TRBJ2-7; TRBD2 aligns across 7 bases. The germline gives CDR1 MGHDK, CDR2 SYGVNS. The CDR3 is 14 residues long. V dropped 8 bases and J dropped 4; count of bases not matched to a gene: 11. CDR3: CASEGGLADYEQYF. As DNA, the CDR3 is TGTGCCAGCGAGGGAGGGCTAGCGGATTACGAGCAGTACTTC.

The chain uses TRBV27 and TRBJ1-5, with 9 bases matching TRBD1. After removal of 4 bases from V and 1 base from J, the junction contained 8 bases not matched to a gene. This CDR3 spans 17 amino acids. CDR1 and CDR2 from the germline V gene are MNHEY and SMNVEV (reference sequence). CDR3 loop: CASSSTPGQGSNQPQHF. CDR3 sequence (DNA): TGTGCCAGCAGTTCAACCCCGGGACAGGGAAGCAATCAGCCCCAGCATTTT.

The chain joins TRBV19 to TRBJ2-2; 13 bases agree with TRBD2. CDR3 size: 16 residues. Losses at the gene ends were 6 bases for V and 1 base for J; bases not matched to a gene: 2. CDR1 and CDR2 (germline): LNHDA, SQIVND (reference sequence). Here the CDR3 reads CASSRLAGGNTGELFF. The CDR3 nucleotides are TGTGCCAGTAGCAGACTAGCGGGAGGGAACACCGGGGAGCTGTTTTTT.

This clone came up once. The CDR3 DNA is TGTGCCAGCACCCTAGCGGGGGGGACCGGGGAGCTGTTTTTT. Translated, it gives CASTLAGGTGELFF. The chain couples TRBV28 to TRBJ2-2; 12 nucleotides agree with TRBD2. Per germline, CDR1 MDHEN and CDR2 SYDVKM. V lost 7 bases and J lost 5; bases outside the gene matches: 2. The CDR3 is 14 amino acids.

The chain combines TRBV7-6 with TRBJ2-6; D is perhaps TRBD1 (6 bases). The CDR3 is made up of 17 amino acids. V lost 6 bases to trimming and J lost 0 bases, with 15 bases between them. The germline gives CDR1 SGHVS, CDR2 FNYEAQ. CDR3 coding DNA: TGTGCCAGCAGTTTTGGGGGCCTCGTCTCTGGGGCCAACGTCCTGACTTTC. Translation: CASSFGGLVSGANVLTF.

The chain joins TRBV6-5 to TRBJ2-7, with 8 positions matching TRBD1. Germline values: CDR1 MNHEY, CDR2 SVGAGI. The V gene end was trimmed by 4 bases and the J gene end by 3 bases; junction bases not matched to a gene: 5. The CDR3 sequence is 14 residues long. The CDR3 coding sequence is TGTGCCAGCAGTTCAGGGGGCCCTCGCTACGAGCAGTACTTC. Residues: CASSSGGPRYEQYF.

The sample holds many counts of this clone. The rearrangement uses TRBV6-2 or TRBV6-3 and TRBJ2-5; 8 bases are a match to TRBD1. The CDR3 is made up of 16 amino acids. Per the germline V gene, CDR1 is MNHEY and CDR2 is SVGEGT. The junction had 7 bases not matched to a gene; V was cut back by 2 bases and J by 2 bases. CDR3 DNA: TGTGCCAGCAGTTACACCGGGACAGGACTTCAAGAGACCCAGTACTTC. Its translation: CASSYTGTGLQETQYF.